A single sample is the source of the 23 T cell receptor beta chains below, sequenced in a study of shared clonotypes between healthy human individuals. Positively selected for CCR7, the CD45RO-negative cells used as naive CD8 cells excluded terminally differentiated effector memory CD45RA+ cells. Sequencing was performed with immunoSEQ multiplex PCR; in TCRdb, only in-frame clones are kept and a portion is missing. The sample has about 2 million clones, around 96% seen once. The sample taken for sequencing was naive CD8+ T cells sorted from blood. Source of these receptors: a young man in good health.

V usage is TRBV5-1 and J usage is TRBJ2-7; D is ambiguous. V was clipped by 4 bases and J by 4 bases, with 15 bases between them. CDR3 length equals 14 residues. Per germline, CDR1 SGHRS and CDR2 YFSETQ. CDR3 nucleotide sequence: TGCGCCAGCAGCCCGCTGGATGTGGGATACGAGCAGTACTTC. Encoded protein: CASSPLDVGYEQYF.

The DNA of the CDR3 is TGTGCCAGCAGTTTAGATGACGGGAGTGTCACTGAAGCTTTCTTT. Encoded protein: CASSLDDGSVTEAFF. The chain is built from TRBV27 and TRBJ1-1; D unresolved. V shed 2 bases and J shed 4 bases, with 14 bases lying between them. This CDR3 region has 15 residues. The germline V gene encodes CDR1 MNHEY and CDR2 SMNVEV (reference sequence).

The J gene is TRBJ2-7, the V gene TRBV27, with TRBD2 matching over 14 bases. This CDR3 comprises 14 residues. The germline CDR1 and CDR2 sequences are MNHEY and SMNVEV (reference sequence). Trimming removed 10 bases from V and 1 base from J; junction bases left unmatched: 3. This CDR3 reads CATGLAGVSYEQYF. The DNA of the CDR3 is TGTGCCACGGGACTAGCGGGAGTATCCTACGAGCAGTACTTC.

The V gene is TRBV23-1, the J gene TRBJ1-5; a weak D match, TRBD1 (5 bases). TRBV23-1 is given ORF status, its function remaining uncertain. This CDR3 is built from 19 residues. V lost 0 bases, J lost 0 bases, and 18 bases lay in between. The CDR3 nucleotides read TGCGCCAGCAGTCAATCGGGGGACCCGGAGAAGTATAGCAATCAGCCCCAGCATTTT. Translated: CASSQSGDPEKYSNQPQHF.

This chain uses TRBV10-3 with TRBJ2-1, with TRBD2 matching over 12 bases. The CDR3 is 16 residues long. The V gene end was trimmed by 7 bases and the J gene end by 6 bases; junction bases not matched to a gene: 10. Germline V gene sequence: CDR1 ENHRY, CDR2 SYGVKD. Here the CDR3 DNA reads TGTGCCATCAACCTTAGGACTAGCGGGAATAGCAATGAGCAGTTCTTC. Its protein product is CAINLRTSGNSNEQFF.

The V gene is TRBV5-6, the J gene TRBJ2-7; possibly TRBD1 for D (8 bases). This CDR3 contains 14 residues. V lost 0 bases and J lost 5, with 12 bases in between. Germline values: CDR1 SGHDT, CDR2 YYEEEE. In DNA, the CDR3 is TGTGCCAGCAGCTTGGACAGGGGGAGGGACGAGCAGTACTTC. Protein sequence: CASSLDRGRDEQYF.

The chain is built from TRBV9 and TRBJ1-1; D gene unclear. The germline V gene has CDR1 SGDLS and CDR2 YYNGEE. The CDR3 loop spans 13 amino acids. Between the trimmed V and J ends, which lost 0 bases and 7 bases, there was a span of 10 bases. CDR3 sequence (DNA): TGTGCCAGCAGCGTAGAAGGGAGAAATGAAGCTTTCTTT. Encoded protein: CASSVEGRNEAFF. The full variable domain, in which reference TRBV9 and TRBJ1-1 provide the parts outside the CDR3, is DSGVTQTPKHLITATGQRVTLRCSPRSGDLSVYWYQQSLDQGLQFLIQYYNGEERAKGNILERFSAQQFPDLHSELNLSSLELGDSALYFCASSVEGRNEAFFGQGTRLTVV.

In regard to this clone: In the same sample, other DNA sequences code for this CDR3. The chain couples TRBV5-5 to TRBJ2-7; D gene uncertain. The ends were cut back, 0 bases at V and 4 bases at J, with 8 bases in the middle. This CDR3 region has 13 residues. The germline V gene encodes CDR1 SGHKS and CDR2 YYEKEE (reference sequence). CDR3 DNA: TGTGCCAGCAGCTTGGCGGGCAGTTACGAGCAGTACTTC. Its protein is CASSLAGSYEQYF.

The J gene is TRBJ2-2, the V gene TRBV9, with 9 bases aligning to TRBD1. Per the germline V gene, CDR1 is SGDLS and CDR2 is YYNGEE. Germline trimming cut 6 bases from V and 7 bases from J; bases unmatched to any gene: 13. CDR3 length: 16 residues. DNA of the CDR3: TGTGCCAGCAACACCCCGGGACAGGGTATGATCGGGGAGCTGTTTTTT. Its protein product is CASNTPGQGMIGELFF.

The J gene is TRBJ1-1, the V gene TRBV29-1; D is perhaps TRBD1 (5 bases). V was pared by 6 bases and J by 11 bases, with 22 bases between. There are 13 residues in the CDR3. Germline V gene data show CDR1 as SQVTM and CDR2 as ANQGSEA. The CDR3 DNA reads as TGCAGCGTGACCCCAACATCGTCTTGGGGGGCTTTCTTT. It specifies CSVTPTSSWGAFF.

The rearrangement links TRBV9 to TRBJ2-7, with 7 bases aligning to TRBD1. V shed 4 bases and J 12 bases; nucleotides not matched to a gene: 13. CDR1 is SGDLS, CDR2 YYNGEE, per germline. The CDR3 runs to 13 residues. The CDR3 bases are TGTGCCAGCAGCTTCAGTACAGGGGACAAGGCGTACTTC. Translated: CASSFSTGDKAYF.

The chain has TRBV2 and TRBJ2-1; 9 nucleotides line up with TRBD1. CDR1 is SNHLY and CDR2 is FYNNEI in the germline V gene. The CDR3 has 13 amino acids. Trimming took 6 bases from V and 5 from J; bases not matched to a gene: 2. Here the CDR3 reads CASSGTGNNEQFF. The CDR3, as DNA: TGTGCCAGCAGCGGGACAGGGAACAATGAGCAGTTCTTC.

The V and J genes are TRBV10-3 and TRBJ1-2, with D possibly TRBD1 on 6 matching bases. The V end was cut by 3 bases, the J end by 8 bases, with 13 bases between. Per the germline V gene, CDR1 is ENHRY and CDR2 is SYGVKD. This CDR3 is 13 amino acids long. The CDR3 nucleotides read TGTGCCATCAGTGACAGGGGAAGTCGGGGCTACACCTTC. This codes for CAISDRGSRGYTF.

The chain carries TRBV9 and TRBJ2-7; 9 positions match TRBD1. The germline V gene has CDR1 SGDLS and CDR2 YYNGEE. This CDR3 contains 14 residues. J lost 4 bases, V lost 4 bases, and 6 bases had no gene match. CDR3: CASSPTGGGYEQYF. The CDR3 region has the DNA TGTGCCAGCAGCCCAACAGGGGGCGGGTACGAGCAGTACTTC.

This chain connects TRBV6-5 to TRBJ2-7; 8 nucleotides match TRBD2. The CDR3 totals 14 residues. J was trimmed by 0 bases and V by 6 bases; bases with no gene match: 4. Germline V CDR1 and CDR2: MNHEY, SVGAGI. DNA for the CDR3: TGTGCCAGCAGACCTAGCGGGCTCTCCTACGAGCAGTACTTC. This sequence encodes CASRPSGLSYEQYF.

V usage is TRBV7-9 and J usage is TRBJ1-4, with D possibly matching TRBD1 (5 bases). CDR1 and CDR2 from the germline V gene are SEHNR and FQNEAQ (reference sequence). The ends were cut back, 5 bases at V and 8 bases at J, with 15 bases in the middle. This CDR3 spans 14 amino acids. The CDR3 region has the DNA TGTGCCAGCAGCCCCCCCCGGGGGAGGGAAAAACTGTTTTTT. Its translation: CASSPPRGREKLFF.

The chain joins TRBV7-2 to TRBJ1-1; possibly TRBD1 for D (6 bases). V lost 0 bases, J lost 5 bases, and 10 bases lay in between. The CDR3 has 14 residues. Germline CDR1 and CDR2: SGHTA and FQGNSA. Written as DNA, the CDR3 is TGTGCCAGCAGCTTAGCCCAGGGGTGGACTGAAGCTTTCTTT. This translates into CASSLAQGWTEAFF.

This rearrangement joins TRBV30 to TRBJ1-2, with 8 bases identical to TRBD1. V was clipped by 3 bases and J by 10 bases; unmatched bases: 7. The length of the CDR3 is 12 residues. Germline V gene data show CDR1 as GTSNPN and CDR2 as SVGIG (reference sequence). The chain's CDR3 is CAWSPTGGSYTF. Here the CDR3 DNA reads TGTGCCTGGAGCCCAACAGGGGGTTCCTACACCTTC.

The chain uses TRBV19 and TRBJ1-5; the D is unclear. Germline CDR1 is LNHDA and CDR2 is SQIVND (reference sequence). The CDR3 is 16 residues long. V was trimmed by 5 bases and J by 6 bases, leaving 20 bases between them. DNA for the CDR3: TGTGCCAGTAGTTCTACTGCATATCGGTATGGTCAGCCCCAGCATTTT. It yields the protein CASSSTAYRYGQPQHF.

The chain links TRBV4-1 to TRBJ2-7, with a weak D call TRBD2 (5 bases). Trimming removed 5 bases at V and 2 bases at J, with 10 bases between. In germline, CDR1 is MGHRA, CDR2 YSYEKL. The CDR3 covers 13 residues. CDR3 in DNA: TGCGCCAGCAGCTGGGAGCCCACCTACGAGCAGTACTTC. Protein: CASSWEPTYEQYF.

As regards this clone: The identical CDR3 is also encoded by other nucleotide sequences in the sample. The V gene is TRBV6-5, the J gene TRBJ2-3; weak D call: TRBD2 (6 bases). The germline CDR1 and CDR2 sequences are MNHEY and SVGAGI. This CDR3 is built from 14 residues. V lost 6 bases and J 0 bases, leaving 10 bases between the germline ends. The CDR3 DNA follows: TGTGCCAGCAGCCCCGGGGGTAGCACAGATACGCAGTATTTT. Translated, it gives CASSPGGSTDTQYF.

The chain is built from TRBV6-6 and TRBJ2-1; no clear D gene. The germline V gene encodes CDR1 MNHNY and CDR2 SVGAGI (reference sequence). This CDR3 region has 15 residues. V lost 3 bases and J 5 bases, leaving 14 bases between the germline ends. The CDR3 DNA reads TGTGCCAGCAGTTATCTGGCTTATAACGACAATGAGCAGTTCTTC. Its protein product is CASSYLAYNDNEQFF.

The V and J genes are TRBV29-1 and TRBJ2-7; 7 bases are shared with TRBD1. CDR1 and CDR2 from the germline V gene are SQVTM and ANQGSEA. The CDR3 runs 13 residues. V was pared by 4 bases and J by 1 base, with 4 bases of the junction left unmatched. CDR3 sequence: CSVVPGQSYEQYF. In DNA, the CDR3 is TGCAGCGTTGTCCCGGGACAGTCCTACGAGCAGTACTTC.